These 18 T cell receptor beta chains originate from one sample sequenced in a study of T cells in Graves' hyperthyroidism and ophthalmopathy. The TCR beta CDR3 regions underwent amplification using RNA transcripts as the source. HTBI primers were the set used in a first-round RT-PCR of the TCR CDR3. Via MiXCR, TCRdb re-called the multiplex PCR reads, giving one row per CDR3 protein. The table includes 250,000 to 300,000 distinct CDR3 sequences, roughly 13% detected once. Sequencing was done on a sample of blood. The receptors were gathered from a woman aged 40 to 49 with Graves' hyperthyroidism.

This clonotype was picked up many times. The chain links TRBV29-1 to TRBJ1-3; the D is unclear. The V gene lost 6 bases and the J gene lost 0 bases, with 12 bases spanning the gap. Germline V gives CDR1 SQVTM, CDR2 ANQGSEA. There are 14 residues in the CDR3. CDR3 nucleotides: TGCAGCGTCGCCCCCACTTTCTCTGGAAACACCATATATTTT. It codes for CSVAPTFSGNTIYF.

This clonotype was seen at least ten times. The J gene is TRBJ1-4, the V gene TRBV28, with D possibly TRBD1 on 5 matching bases. The germline gives CDR1 MDHEN, CDR2 SYDVKM. V was shortened by 1 base and J by 11 bases, with 8 bases between the two germline ends. The CDR3 covers 12 residues. The CDR3 loop reads CASSLYGTKLFF. CDR3 in DNA: TGTGCCAGCAGTTTATACGGGACGAAACTGTTTTTT.

The V and J genes are TRBV6-1 and TRBJ2-6; unclear D gene. V lost 8 bases, J lost 0 bases, and 8 bases lay in between. CDR1 and CDR2 (germline): MNHNS, SASEGT. The CDR3 loop spans 14 amino acids. This chain's CDR3 is CASDWSSGANVLTF. CDR3 DNA sequence: TGTGCCAGCGACTGGAGCTCTGGGGCCAACGTCCTGACTTTC.

This clonotype was observed many times. This chain joins TRBV11-2 and TRBJ2-3; a weak D match, TRBD2 (6 bases). V lost 5 bases and J 5 bases, leaving 17 bases between the germline ends. Germline CDR1 reads SGHAT; CDR2 reads FQNNGV. This CDR3 has 15 amino acids. CDR3 in amino acids: CASSPRRAGGDTQYF. Written as DNA, the CDR3 is TGTGCCAGCAGCCCGAGGAGGGCCGGGGGAGATACGCAGTATTTT.

The gene calls are TRBV6-2 or TRBV6-3 and TRBJ1-4; 7 bases agree with TRBD1. The V and J ends lost 2 bases and 0 bases, in that order; junction bases with no gene match: 3. The CDR3 is 16 residues long. Germline CDR1 is MNHEY and CDR2 is SVGEGT. The CDR3 sequence is CASSYDRATTNEKLFF. CDR3 DNA: TGTGCCAGCAGTTACGACAGGGCGACAACTAATGAAAAACTGTTTTTT.

This clonotype was picked up a small number of times. The V call is TRBV3-1, the J call TRBJ1-1; perhaps TRBD1 as D (5 bases). Germline V gives CDR1 LGHDT, CDR2 YNNKEL (reference sequence). Deletions cut 4 bases from V and 5 bases from J, with 11 bases between. The CDR3 sequence is 13 residues long. This CDR3 is CASSRRGETEAFF. Written as DNA, the CDR3 is TGTGCCAGCAGCCGACGGGGGGAGACTGAAGCTTTCTTT.

The table lists this clonotype with a few counts. This chain connects TRBV20-1 to TRBJ2-3; the D gene is possibly TRBD2 (6 bases). Germline V gene lookup returns CDR1 DFQATT and CDR2 SNEGSKA (reference sequence). V was pared by 5 bases and J by 1 base, with 13 bases between. CDR3 length equals 14 residues. CDR3 sequence: CSARRRGGTDTQYF. In DNA form, the CDR3 reads TGCAGTGCTCGGAGACGCGGGGGCACAGATACGCAGTATTTT.

This clonotype was counted only a few times. The V gene is TRBV5-5, the J gene TRBJ1-1; TRBD1 matches 7 bases. The V gene's germline CDR1 is SGHKS and CDR2 YYEKEE (reference sequence). This CDR3 has 15 amino acids. After removal of 4 bases from V and 0 bases from J, the junction contained 6 bases not matched to a gene. This CDR3 reads CASSTDRTMNTEAFF. DNA for the CDR3: TGTGCCAGCAGCACGGACAGGACTATGAACACTGAAGCTTTCTTT. The complete variable domain, with remaining parts taken from reference TRBV5-5 and TRBJ1-1, reads DAGVTQSPTHLIKTRGQQVTLRCSPISGHKSVSWYQQVLGQGPQFIFQYYEKEERGRGNFPDRFSARQFPNYSSELNVNALLLGDSALYLCASSTDRTMNTEAFFGQGTRLTVV.

This clonotype was detected ten times or more. This chain links TRBV20-1 with TRBJ1-6; maybe TRBD1 (5 bases). The CDR3 is made up of 14 amino acids. CDR1 is DFQATT and CDR2 is SNEGSKA in the germline V gene (reference sequence). Deletions cut 6 bases from V and 5 bases from J, with 14 bases between. As DNA, the CDR3 is TGCAGTGCCACAAACGGGGGGGATAATTCACCCCTCCACTTT. Amino acid sequence: CSATNGGDNSPLHF.

The chain is built from TRBV25-1 and TRBJ2-3, with TRBD2 as a possible D gene (6 bases). Germline CDR1 reads MGHDK; CDR2 reads SYGVNS. V was cut by 6 bases and J by 5 bases, with 18 bases left in between. The CDR3 consists of 15 residues. Here the CDR3 DNA reads TGTGCCAGCAGCCACTTGAGGGACTCAAAAGATACGCAGTATTTT. Encoded protein: CASSHLRDSKDTQYF.

This clonotype has at least ten counts. This chain uses TRBV12-3 or TRBV12-4 with TRBJ2-1, with D perhaps matching TRBD1 (5 bases). V was clipped by 1 base and J by 4 bases, with 11 bases between them. The CDR3 spans 15 residues. CDR3 coding DNA: TGTGCCAGCAGTTTAGTTTGGCAGGGTTACAATGAGCAGTTCTTC. Protein: CASSLVWQGYNEQFF.

In its sample, this clonotype was seen many times. V is TRBV10-3 and J is TRBJ2-3; TRBD2 agrees at 8 bases. V was pared by 7 bases and J by 2 bases, with 2 bases of the junction left unmatched. The CDR3 is 13 amino acids. Germline lookup yields CDR1 ENHRY and CDR2 SYGVKD. CDR3 loop: CAITSGFTDTQYF. In DNA form, the CDR3 reads TGTGCCATCACTAGCGGGTTCACAGATACGCAGTATTTT.

This rearrangement joins TRBV7-9 to TRBJ2-7; D perhaps matches TRBD2 (5 bases). CDR3 length: 16 residues. With 4 bases removed from V and 0 bases from J, the gap between germline ends came to 16 bases. Germline loops: CDR1 SEHNR, CDR2 FQNEAQ (reference sequence). The chain's CDR3 is CASSWVGGGSSYEQYF. The CDR3 DNA follows: TGTGCCAGCAGCTGGGTCGGAGGCGGTAGCTCCTACGAGCAGTACTTC.

This clonotype was observed many times. V gene TRBV5-1 combines with J gene TRBJ2-2, with D perhaps assigned TRBD1 or TRBD2 (5 bases each). With 5 bases removed from V and 5 bases from J, the gap between germline ends came to 19 bases. The CDR3 runs to 16 residues. Germline values: CDR1 SGHRS, CDR2 YFSETQ. The chain's CDR3 is CASRQAEWNRTGELFF. For the CDR3, the DNA is TGCGCCAGCAGGCAAGCGGAGTGGAACAGGACCGGGGAGCTGTTTTTT.

The chain links TRBV12-3 or TRBV12-4 to TRBJ2-3; 8 bases fit TRBD1. The CDR3 runs 15 residues. Trimming cost V 0 bases and J 6 bases; bases outside gene matches: 5. CDR3 DNA sequence: TGTGCCAGCAGTTTAGCGACAGGGGCTACGGATACGCAGTATTTT. Translating gives CASSLATGATDTQYF.

V gene TRBV10-3 combines with J gene TRBJ1-5, with D perhaps TRBD1 (6 bases). The CDR3 runs to 15 residues. Germline V lookup: CDR1 ENHRY, CDR2 SYGVKD. V was trimmed by 5 bases and J by 3 bases, leaving 14 bases between them. Written as DNA, the CDR3 is TGTGCCATCAGTACGCGGGACACTTCCAATCAGCCCCAGCATTTT. Translated, it gives CAISTRDTSNQPQHF.

This clonotype was found many times. The chain employs TRBV20-1 and TRBJ1-1; D possibly corresponds to TRBD1 (6 bases). Germline CDR1 reads DFQATT; CDR2 reads SNEGSKA (reference sequence). The V gene lost 3 bases and the J gene lost 0 bases, with 11 bases spanning the gap. The CDR3 runs to 14 residues. The CDR3 protein is CSASNGGLNTEAFF. CDR3 DNA sequence: TGCAGTGCTAGTAATGGGGGCCTGAACACTGAAGCTTTCTTT.

This clonotype has at least ten counts. CDR3 amino acids: CASSEGPGRTQANTF. Written as DNA, the CDR3 is TGTGCCAGCAGTGAAGGTCCGGGCCGGACCCAAGCTAACACCTTC. V and J are TRBV6-1 and TRBJ1-2; no clear D gene. The germline CDR1 and CDR2 sequences are MNHNS and SASEGT. V lost 1 base, J lost 12 bases, and 21 bases lay in between. This CDR3 comprises 15 residues.